Listed here are 21 T cell receptor beta chains from one sample, sequenced in a study of CD8+ T cells in alopecia areata. Sequencing used cDNA as its template, made by extracting RNA and reverse transcribing it. The repertoire was sequenced with immunoSEQ multiplex PCR; TCRdb's copy has only in-frame clones and lacks some. The sample yields around 190,000 clones, roughly three fifths seen once. The sequencing input was CD8+ T cells sorted from blood. These receptors were obtained from a human donor in good health.

Only a few counts were recorded for this clone. The chain has TRBV6-1 and TRBJ2-4; D unresolved. Deletions cut 7 bases from V and 6 bases from J, with 10 bases between. The CDR3 contains 12 residues. Looked up from germline, CDR1 is MNHNS and CDR2 is SASEGT. DNA of the CDR3: TGTGCCAGCAAACCCCTAGGAAACATTCAGTACTTC. This sequence encodes CASKPLGNIQYF.

The chain combines TRBV29-1 with TRBJ2-4, with a weak D call TRBD1 (5 bases). This CDR3 is 15 amino acids long. The germline V and J ends were trimmed by 1 base and 7 bases, with 17 bases remaining between them. The germline CDR1 and CDR2 sequences are SQVTM and ANQGSEA. This CDR3 reads CSVEGSDQGGNIQYF. The CDR3 DNA follows: TGCAGCGTTGAAGGAAGTGACCAGGGTGGGAACATTCAGTACTTC.

This chain links TRBV10-2 with TRBJ2-7; TRBD1 is a possible D gene (5 bases). V lost 6 bases and J 2 bases, leaving 14 bases between the germline ends. Per the germline V gene, CDR1 is WSHSY and CDR2 is SAAADI. The CDR3 contains 14 residues. This CDR3 reads CASRVDSTTYEQYF. The CDR3 DNA is TGCGCCAGCAGGGTCGACAGTACAACCTACGAGCAGTACTTC.

This clone showed up just a few times. The genes are TRBV7-9 and TRBJ2-1; TRBD2 matches 7 bases. This CDR3 has 14 residues. CDR1 is SEHNR, CDR2 FQNEAQ, per germline (reference sequence). This CDR3 reads CAEAGFSPYNEQFF. CDR3 coding DNA: TGTGCAGAAGCGGGGTTTAGTCCCTACAATGAGCAGTTCTTC.

The rearrangement joins TRBV11-2 to TRBJ2-1, with a possible D match to TRBD1 (6 bases). CDR1 is SGHAT and CDR2 is FQNNGV in the germline V gene. V was clipped by 1 base and J by 2 bases, with 15 bases between them. This CDR3 spans 17 amino acids. CDR3 sequence reads: CASSLARADRTYNEQFF. CDR3 bases: TGTGCCAGCAGCTTAGCTAGGGCCGACAGGACCTACAATGAGCAGTTCTTC.

The rearrangement joins TRBV13 to TRBJ2-3; 10 bases line up with TRBD1. The CDR3 is made up of 16 amino acids. Trimming at V came to 5 bases and at J to 0 bases, leaving 5 bases not matched to a gene. Germline values: CDR1 PRHDT, CDR2 FYEKMQ (reference sequence). This chain's CDR3 is CASSHGQGGSTDTQYF. For the CDR3, the DNA is TGTGCCAGCAGCCACGGACAGGGGGGCAGCACAGATACGCAGTATTTT.

In this sample, this clone turned up a few times. The chain joins TRBV9 to TRBJ2-5; the match to TRBD1 covers 7 bases. Losses at the gene ends were 1 base for V and 3 bases for J; bases not matched to a gene: 9. The CDR3 consists of 16 residues. Germline V gene sequence: CDR1 SGDLS, CDR2 YYNGEE. The CDR3 nucleotides read TGTGCCAGCAGCGTATCTGGCGACAGGGTAAAAGAGACCCAGTACTTC. This encodes CASSVSGDRVKETQYF.

The chain joins TRBV5-1 to TRBJ2-2; tentatively, D is TRBD1 or TRBD2 (5 bases each). CDR1 is SGHRS, CDR2 YFSETQ, per germline. Trimming took off 1 base at V and 5 bases at J, with 15 bases between the two ends. The CDR3 loop spans 16 amino acids. The chain's CDR3 is CASSLRRDGGTGELFF. The CDR3 region has the DNA TGCGCCAGCAGCTTGCGCAGGGATGGGGGAACCGGGGAGCTGTTTTTT.

The table lists this clone with a count of one. Sequence at one end of the junction differs from germline and may be a read error. The rearrangement links TRBV29-1 to TRBJ2-5, with D perhaps matching TRBD2 (5 bases). CDR1 is SQVTM, CDR2 ANQGSEA, per germline. CDR3 length: 12 amino acids. The CDR3 DNA reads as TGCAGCGTTGGAGACTACCAAGGGACCCAGTACTTC. Protein sequence: CSVGDYQGTQYF.

This chain connects TRBV30 to TRBJ2-1, with 9 bases that match TRBD1. The CDR3 loop spans 13 amino acids. Trimming cost V 0 bases and J 9 bases; bases outside gene matches: 3. Germline V gives CDR1 GTSNPN, CDR2 SVGIG (reference sequence). The CDR3 sequence: CAWSVQGAGEQFF. The CDR3 nucleotides read TGTGCCTGGAGTGTACAGGGGGCCGGTGAGCAGTTCTTC.

The genes are TRBV19 and TRBJ1-5; D call uncertain. Germline CDR1 and CDR2: LNHDA and SQIVND (reference sequence). V was shortened by 5 bases and J by 0 bases, with 5 bases between the two germline ends. This CDR3 is built from 13 residues. CDR3 DNA sequence: TGTGCCAGTAGTTTCAGTAGCAATCAGCCCCAGCATTTT. Protein: CASSFSSNQPQHF.

The V call is TRBV4-2, the J call TRBJ2-7, with 7 bases matching TRBD2. The CDR3 runs 15 residues. Germline V gene data show CDR1 as LGHNA and CDR2 as YNFKEQ. The ends lost 0 bases at V and 5 bases at J; junction bases unmatched: 7. The CDR3 loop is CASSQDSLADNEQYF. The CDR3 DNA follows: TGTGCCAGCAGCCAAGATAGTCTAGCGGACAACGAGCAGTACTTC.

This clone has a single count. In nucleotides, the CDR3 is TGCAGCGTTGAAGATCAAGGGTTTGCTTTCTTT. Its protein product is CSVEDQGFAFF. V usage is TRBV29-1 and J usage is TRBJ1-1; D gene ambiguous. Germline CDR1 and CDR2: SQVTM and ANQGSEA. Trimming stripped 0 bases from V and 11 bases from J, with 10 bases between. The length of the CDR3 is 11 residues. Variable domain in full (rest from reference TRBV29-1 and TRBJ1-1): SAVISQKPSRDICQRGTSLTIQCQVDSQVTMMFWYRQQPGQSLTLIATANQGSEATYESGFVIDKFPISRPNLTFSTLTVSNMSPEDSSIYLCSVEDQGFAFFGQGTRLTVV.

The chain uses TRBV27 and TRBJ2-2; 7 nucleotides agree with TRBD2. With 11 bases clipped from V and 4 bases from J, the junction kept 10 bases outside the gene matches. Germline V gives CDR1 MNHEY, CDR2 SMNVEV (reference sequence). This CDR3 has 14 amino acids. The CDR3 coding sequence is TGTGCCGTCTCACGAGGGAGGGGCACCGGGGAGCTGTTTTTT. Protein: CAVSRGRGTGELFF.

V is TRBV2 and J is TRBJ1-2; the D is unclear. Germline V CDR1 and CDR2: SNHLY, FYNNEI. Deletions cut 7 bases from V and 4 bases from J, with 13 bases between. The length of the CDR3 is 13 residues. The DNA of the CDR3 is TGTGCCAGCATTTACGGCCCGGGCTATGGCTACACCTTC. It encodes CASIYGPGYGYTF. Using reference TRBV2 and TRBJ1-2 for the parts outside the CDR3, the full variable domain is EPEVTQTPSHQVTQMGQEVILRCVPISNHLYFYWYRQILGQKVEFLVSFYNNEISEKSEIFDDQFSVERPDGSNFTLKIRSTKLEDSAMYFCASIYGPGYGYTFGSGTRLTVV.

This clone has a handful of counts. The rearrangement joins TRBV7-2 to TRBJ1-1; maybe TRBD1 (6 bases). The CDR3 sequence is 16 residues long. Germline loops: CDR1 SGHTA, CDR2 FQGNSA. The V end lost 5 bases, the J end lost 0 bases, and 16 bases lay between the germline ends. This chain's CDR3 is CASSLSGGGMNTEAFF. The CDR3 region has the DNA TGTGCCAGCAGCCTTAGCGGGGGCGGCATGAACACTGAAGCTTTCTTT.

The chain is built from TRBV27 and TRBJ1-2; the D gene is possibly TRBD1 (5 bases). Trimming cost V 8 bases and J 8 bases, with 12 bases left between them. CDR3 size: 11 residues. The germline gives CDR1 MNHEY, CDR2 SMNVEV (reference sequence). CDR3 bases: TGTGCCAGCGGTGACAGTACGGGCTACACCTTC. Its protein is CASGDSTGYTF.

The chain links TRBV2 to TRBJ2-5; no clear D. Per the germline V gene, CDR1 is SNHLY and CDR2 is FYNNEI. V was pared by 10 bases and J by 5 bases, with 14 bases between. The CDR3 sequence is 12 residues long. The CDR3 here is CAIRVGRETQYF. The CDR3 region has the DNA TGTGCCATCCGAGTAGGGCGGGAGACCCAGTACTTC.

This clone was recorded only once. The rearrangement uses TRBV27 and TRBJ2-3; a weak D match, TRBD2 (5 bases). V was pared by 8 bases and J by 6 bases, with 27 bases between. Germline CDR1 MNHEY, CDR2 SMNVEV (reference sequence). The CDR3 covers 17 residues. The CDR3, as DNA: TGTGCCAGCGCTACACCGAGGGCGGCCGGCCCCCAGGATACGCAGTATTTT. Its protein product is CASATPRAAGPQDTQYF.

The CDR3 loop reads CASSEDRDGFYEQYF. In DNA form, the CDR3 reads TGTGCCAGCAGTGAAGACCGGGACGGCTTCTACGAGCAGTACTTC. V and J are TRBV6-1 and TRBJ2-7; D could derive from TRBD1 or TRBD2 (5 bases each). In germline, CDR1 is MNHNS, CDR2 SASEGT. The CDR3 runs 15 residues. V gave up 1 base and J gave up 3 bases, with 13 bases separating them.

The chain carries TRBV11-1 and TRBJ1-4; D is ambiguous. V shed 3 bases and J shed 6 bases, with 8 bases lying between them. The CDR3 loop spans 13 amino acids. Germline V gene sequence: CDR1 SGHAT, CDR2 FQDESV (reference sequence). CDR3 loop: CASSLDGDEKLFF. CDR3 nucleotides: TGTGCCAGCAGCTTGGACGGGGATGAAAAACTGTTTTTT. Full variable domain (remainder filled in from reference TRBV11-1 and TRBJ1-4): EAEVAQSPRYKITEKSQAVAFWCDPISGHATLYWYRQILGQGPELLVQFQDESVVDDSQLPKDRFSAERLKGVDSTLKIQPAELGDSAMYLCASSLDGDEKLFFGSGTQLSVL.